The text below deals with one T cell receptor (beta chain). Its antigen is currently unknown. The record originates from a study of T cell clonotyping in hematopoietic cell transplantation. Study-wide results and caveats: At the given depth, recipient repertoires were over 95% de novo clonotypes. No sorting was done, leaving CD4 and CD8 contributions mixed. Pathologically expanded recipient clonotypes increased progressively from day 30 to day 180 as diversity fell.

The CDR3 length is 14 residues. Between the trimmed V and J ends, which lost 5 bases and 0 bases, there was a span of 14 bases. Germline CDR1 GTSNPN, CDR2 SVGIG (reference sequence). The method was immunoSEQ multiplex PCR; TCRdb's version includes in-frame clones alone and lacks a portion of them. The sample lists over 8,500 clones; 40% to 50% were seen once. The chain couples TRBV30 to TRBJ2-7; the D gene is possibly TRBD1 (6 bases). Source: PBMCs, taken 30 days after allogeneic stem cell transplant. The origin of this receptor is a male patient in his fifties who had an allogeneic stem cell transplant from an unrelated donor, so the T cells may come from the graft donor. Some clones in this sample may be carry-over from other donors' samples. The CDR3 DNA sequence: TGTGCCTGGGAGGGGGACGGAAGCTCCTACGAGCAGTACTTC. Its translation is CAWEGDGSSYEQYF. The complete variable domain, with remaining parts taken from reference TRBV30 and TRBJ2-7, reads SQTIHQWPATLVQPVGSPLSLECTVEGTSNPNLYWYRQAAGRGLQLLFYSVGIGQISSEVPQNLSASRPQDRQFILSSKKLLLSDSGFYLCAWEGDGSSYEQYFGPGTRLTVT.